This T cell receptor (beta chain) originates from a study of blood T cell repertoires in COVID-19. Whole-study context: COVID-19 samples, acute and convalescent, were from the United States, Italy and Spain.

Seattle patient enrollment occurred during active infection, with longitudinal follow-up thereafter. Trimming shortened V by 3 bases and J by 3 bases, and 8 bases separated the two germline ends. The CDR3 is 13 amino acids. The V gene's germline CDR1 is MDHEN and CDR2 SYDVKM. Data came from immunoSEQ multiplex PCR; TCRdb stores just in-frame clones and leaves some out. This table has around 68,000 clones, more than 75% appearing once. The sequenced material came from peripheral blood. The origin of this receptor is a man aged 35 to 55 with COVID-19, enrolled during active disease. V usage is TRBV28 and J usage is TRBJ1-1; D perhaps matches TRBD1 (5 bases). CDR3 in DNA: TGTGCCAGCAGTTTCCCCAGGGACACTGAAGCTTTCTTT. Translation gives CASSFPRDTEAFF.